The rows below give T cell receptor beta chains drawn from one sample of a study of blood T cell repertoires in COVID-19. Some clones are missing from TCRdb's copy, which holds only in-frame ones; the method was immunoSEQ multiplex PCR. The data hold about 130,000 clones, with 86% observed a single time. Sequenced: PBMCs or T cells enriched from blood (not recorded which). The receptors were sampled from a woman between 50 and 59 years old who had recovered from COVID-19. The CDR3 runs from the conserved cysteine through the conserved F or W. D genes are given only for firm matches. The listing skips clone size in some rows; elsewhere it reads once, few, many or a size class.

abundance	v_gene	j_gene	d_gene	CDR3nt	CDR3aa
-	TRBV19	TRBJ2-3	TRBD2	TGTGCCAGTAGTACATCCTCTAGCGGGGGGCCCACAGATACGCAGTATTTT	CASSTSSSGGPTDTQYF
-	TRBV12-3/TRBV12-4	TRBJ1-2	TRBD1	TGTGCCAGCAGTGGACAGGGCCCTTATGGCTACACCTTC	CASSGQGPYGYTF
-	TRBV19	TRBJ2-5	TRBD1	TGTGCCAGTAGTATAAGCTCCGGGACAGAAGAGACCCAGTACTTC	CASSISSGTEETQYF
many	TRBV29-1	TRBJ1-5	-	TGCAGCGTTGCCGAAGGGGTTCTGGGCAATCAGCCCCAGCATTTT	CSVAEGVLGNQPQHF
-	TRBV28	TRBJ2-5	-	TGTGCCAGCAGTACCATAACTAGAGAAGAGACCCAGTACTTC	CASSTITREETQYF
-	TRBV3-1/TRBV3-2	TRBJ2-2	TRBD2	TGTGCCAGCAGCCAAGGCAGCGGGAAAGAGGAGCTGTTTTTT	CASSQGSGKEELFF
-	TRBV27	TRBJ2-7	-	TGTGCCAGCGAGGCTTTGGGCGAGCAGTACTTC	CASEALGEQYF
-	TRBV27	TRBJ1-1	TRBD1	TGTGCCAGCAGTTTCATATCAGGGGGCCTGAACACTGAAGCTTTCTTT	CASSFISGGLNTEAFF
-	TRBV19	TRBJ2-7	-	TGTGCCAGTAGTATACCAGGGGGGTCCTACGAGCAGTACTTC	CASSIPGGSYEQYF
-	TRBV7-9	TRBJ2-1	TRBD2	TGTGCCAGCAGCCGGTCCCTAGCGGGGGGCCATGAGCAGTTCTTC	CASSRSLAGGHEQFF
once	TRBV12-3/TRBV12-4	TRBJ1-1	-	TGTGCCAGCAGTTCTACTTTGAACACTGAAGCTTTCTTT	CASSSTLNTEAFF
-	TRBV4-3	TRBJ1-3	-	TGCGCCAGCAGCCCACAGGGTGGAAACACCATATATTTT	CASSPQGGNTIYF
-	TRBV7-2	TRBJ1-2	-	TGTGCCAGCAGCAAAACGACAGGCCCCTATGGCTACACCTTC	CASSKTTGPYGYTF
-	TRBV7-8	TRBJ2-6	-	TGTGCCAGCAGCCCCCCTAGGGACACCATCCTCTCTGGGGCCAACGTCCTGACTTTC	CASSPPRDTILSGANVLTF
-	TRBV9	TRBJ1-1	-	TGTGCCAGCAGCGTAGCTGGTGAGGGCACTGAAGCTTTCTTT	CASSVAGEGTEAFF
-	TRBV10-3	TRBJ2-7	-	TGTGCCATCAAATGGGCCAGCTCCTACGAGCAGTACTTC	CAIKWASSYEQYF
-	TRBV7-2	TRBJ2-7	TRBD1	TGTGCCAGCAGCCTCCAACAGGGGGCGGGGTACGAGCAGTACTTC	CASSLQQGAGYEQYF
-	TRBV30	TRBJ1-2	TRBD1	TGTGCCTGGAGTGGGGGACAGGGAAACTATGGCTACACCTTC	CAWSGGQGNYGYTF
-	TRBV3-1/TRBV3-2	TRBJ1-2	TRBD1	TGTGCCAGCAGCCAAGCGGGACAGGGGACGGGCTACACCTTC	CASSQAGQGTGYTF
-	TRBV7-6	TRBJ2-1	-	TGTGCCAGCAGCTTACGGGCGGGGACCACCTACAATGAGCAGTTCTTC	CASSLRAGTTYNEQFF
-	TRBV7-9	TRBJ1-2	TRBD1	TGTGCCAGCAGCCCGGCCAGATTAGTACAGGGGGCGAACTATGGCTACACCTTC	CASSPARLVQGANYGYTF
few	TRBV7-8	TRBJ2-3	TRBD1	TGTGCCAGCAGGACAGGGGGATCCACAGATACGCAGTATTTT	CASRTGGSTDTQYF
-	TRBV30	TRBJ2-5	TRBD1	TGTGCCTGGAGCAGGACAGGACAAGAGACCCAGTACTTC	CAWSRTGQETQYF
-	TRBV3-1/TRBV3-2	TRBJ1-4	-	TGTGCCAGCCGAAGCGGGTTTTCTAATGAAAAACTGTTTTTT	CASRSGFSNEKLFF
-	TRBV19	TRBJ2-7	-	TGTGCCAGTAGTATAGGGCGCGGTCTCTCCTACGAGCAGTACTTC	CASSIGRGLSYEQYF
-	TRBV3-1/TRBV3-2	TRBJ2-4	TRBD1	TGTGCCAGCAGCCAGAGGGACAGAAAAGTAGCCAAAAACATTCAGTACTTC	CASSQRDRKVAKNIQYF
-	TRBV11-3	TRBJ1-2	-	TGTGCCAGCAGCTTAGAGGCCAGGGCTAACTATGGCTACACCTTC	CASSLEARANYGYTF
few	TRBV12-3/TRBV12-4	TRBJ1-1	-	TGTGCCAGCAGTTTAGCTATGGGGGGAGCTTTCTTT	CASSLAMGGAFF
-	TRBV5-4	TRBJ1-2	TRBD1	TGTGCCAGCAGCCCCGAGGCGTCAGGGGGCAACTATGGCTACACCTTC	CASSPEASGGNYGYTF
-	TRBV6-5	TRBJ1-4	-	TGTGCCAGCAGCAGGACAGACTCTAATGAAAAACTGTTTTTT	CASSRTDSNEKLFF
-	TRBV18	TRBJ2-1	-	TGTGCCAGCTCACCACCCGATATAGGGGGTACCTCCTACAATGAGCAGTTCTTC	CASSPPDIGGTSYNEQFF
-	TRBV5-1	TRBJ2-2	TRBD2	TGCGCCAGCAGCTTGCTACGGACTAGCGGGACCGGGGAGCTGTTTTTT	CASSLLRTSGTGELFF
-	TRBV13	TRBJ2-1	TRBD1	TGTGCCAGCAGCTTATCGAGACAGGGGTACAATGAGCAGTTCTTC	CASSLSRQGYNEQFF
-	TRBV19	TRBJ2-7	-	TGTGCCAGGTGTTGGCAGGCCGGCGAGCAGTACTTC	CARCWQAGEQYF
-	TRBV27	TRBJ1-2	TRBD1	TGTGCCAGCAGTTTACGGACAGGGGGGCTTGGAGGCTACACCTTC	CASSLRTGGLGGYTF
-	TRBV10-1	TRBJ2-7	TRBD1	TGCGCCAGCAGTGGACAGGGAGAGGGCTACGAGCAGTACTTC	CASSGQGEGYEQYF
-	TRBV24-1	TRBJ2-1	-	TGTGCCACCAGTGATGTAATAGCCGATGAGCAGTTCTTC	CATSDVIADEQFF
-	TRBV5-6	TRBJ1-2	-	TGTGCCAGCAGCTTGGACAGGTCTAACTATGGCTACACCTTC	CASSLDRSNYGYTF
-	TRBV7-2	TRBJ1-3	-	TGTGCCAGCAGCCCTATGCAGGTTCTCTCTGGAAACACCATATATTTT	CASSPMQVLSGNTIYF
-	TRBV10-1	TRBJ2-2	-	TGCGCCAGCAGTGACCCGGGTACCGGGGAGCTGTTTTTT	CASSDPGTGELFF
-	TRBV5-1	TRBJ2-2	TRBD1	TGCGCCAGCAGCCCGTCCCGGGACAGGGAACGGGCGAACACCGGGGAGCTGTTTTTT	CASSPSRDRERANTGELFF
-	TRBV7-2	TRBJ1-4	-	TGTGCCAGCAGCTTAGGGGGGGGAGGTGAAAAACTGTTTTTT	CASSLGGGGEKLFF
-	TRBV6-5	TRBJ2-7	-	TGTGCCAGCAGTTACACGATGGACAGCCCCTACGAGCAGTACTTC	CASSYTMDSPYEQYF
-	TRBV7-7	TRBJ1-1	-	TGTGCTAGCAGCTTAGAGCCAGGTGGGAACACTGAAGCTTTCTTT	CASSLEPGGNTEAFF
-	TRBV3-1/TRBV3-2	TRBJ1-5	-	TGTGCCAGCAGCTATACCCCGGCCCTGGGAGGCAATCAGCCCCAGCATTTT	CASSYTPALGGNQPQHF
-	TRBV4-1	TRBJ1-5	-	TGCGCCAGCAGCCAGGGGAGACAGGACAATCAGCCCCAGCATTTT	CASSQGRQDNQPQHF
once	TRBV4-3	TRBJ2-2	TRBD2	TGCGCCAGCAGCCAAGATCCAGCGGGGGCGGGCGGGGAGCTGTTTTTT	CASSQDPAGAGGELFF